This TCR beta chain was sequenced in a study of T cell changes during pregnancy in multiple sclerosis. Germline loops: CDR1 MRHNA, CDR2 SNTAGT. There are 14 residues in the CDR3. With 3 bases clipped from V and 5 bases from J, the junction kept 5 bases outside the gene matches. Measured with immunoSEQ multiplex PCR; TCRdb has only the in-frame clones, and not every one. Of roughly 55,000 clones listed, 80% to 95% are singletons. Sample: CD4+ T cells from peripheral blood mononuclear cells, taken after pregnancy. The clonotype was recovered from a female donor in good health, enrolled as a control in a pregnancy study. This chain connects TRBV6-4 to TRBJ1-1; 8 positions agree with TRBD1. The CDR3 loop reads CASSDTDRATEAFF. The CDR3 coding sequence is TGTGCCAGCAGTGATACGGACAGGGCGACTGAAGCTTTCTTT.